The entry below describes one T cell receptor beta chain. This entry is derived from a study of blood T cell repertoires in COVID-19. Study as a whole: Acute-phase and convalescent COVID-19 samples originated in the United States, Italy and Spain. In each case, the material was cDNA or gDNA derived from T cells, B-cell-depleted T cells, or PBMCs.

The CDR3 runs 14 residues. Germline loops: CDR1 SGHDT, CDR2 YYEEEE. Deletions cut 0 bases from V and 8 bases from J, with 9 bases between. Per the authors' pipeline: It was from reference gene primer amplification that nucleated cell counts were estimated. The data were produced by immunoSEQ multiplex PCR, yet TCRdb's version contains in-frame clones alone and is incomplete. V, J and clone size derive from that table, while D and trimming were established from the DNA sequence. The sample consists of around 150,000 clones, around three quarters of them appearing once. This receptor was identified in a man aged 60-69 years with acute or convalescent COVID-19. V gene TRBV5-6 combines with J gene TRBJ1-6, with D possibly TRBD1 on 5 matching bases. The sequencing input was peripheral blood. The CDR3 reads CASSLEQAHSPLHF. In nucleotides, the CDR3 is TGTGCCAGCAGCTTGGAACAGGCCCATTCACCCCTCCACTTT.